The rows below give T cell receptor beta chains drawn from one sample of a study of T cells expressing NK-cell markers. Reprocessing the 5' RACE reads, TCRdb reports a single entry for every CDR3 protein and omits DNA. The sample totals roughly 430,000 distinct CDR3 sequences. Sequencing was carried out using blood T cells: a sorted CD56 or NKG2C T cell subset, CD4+ or CD8+ T cells, or bulk PBMC T cells (not recorded which). These receptors all stem from a woman aged 18 to 75 in good health. Both conserved end residues are part of each CDR3. The order of the fields is J gene, V gene, CDR3 protein.

j_call: TRBJ2-1; v_call: TRBV11-1; cdr3_aa: CASSPPMGPTNEQFF
j_call: TRBJ2-7; v_call: TRBV12-3/TRBV12-4; cdr3_aa: CASNPGLSSYEQYF
j_call: TRBJ2-2; v_call: TRBV10-3; cdr3_aa: CAIRGSTSGNTGELFF
j_call: TRBJ2-1; v_call: TRBV18; cdr3_aa: CASSPTAGGYGEQFF
j_call: TRBJ2-2; v_call: TRBV7-2; cdr3_aa: CASSLVMGQSTGELFF
j_call: TRBJ2-2; v_call: TRBV6-1; cdr3_aa: CASSPEGGAIAGELFF
j_call: TRBJ1-5; v_call: TRBV23-1; cdr3_aa: CASSQNRVLSNQPQHF
j_call: TRBJ2-1; v_call: TRBV5-5; cdr3_aa: CASSFFPASGELNEQFF
j_call: TRBJ2-1; v_call: TRBV14; cdr3_aa: CASSLIVAGTYNEQFF
j_call: TRBJ2-1; v_call: TRBV7-6; cdr3_aa: CASSLGTSNDEQFF
j_call: TRBJ1-5; v_call: TRBV11-2; cdr3_aa: CASSLEKRGRHRDQPQHF
j_call: TRBJ1-4; v_call: TRBV14; cdr3_aa: CASSLRTAPAKLFF
j_call: TRBJ1-5; v_call: TRBV6-2/TRBV6-3; cdr3_aa: CASSYEPGYQPQHF
j_call: TRBJ1-5; v_call: TRBV4-2; cdr3_aa: CASSQEGAGRAAQHF
j_call: TRBJ2-7; v_call: TRBV6-2/TRBV6-3; cdr3_aa: CASSTGADVYEQYF
j_call: TRBJ1-6; v_call: TRBV18; cdr3_aa: CASSPYRANSPLHF
j_call: TRBJ2-1; v_call: TRBV15; cdr3_aa: CATSRDLGGYYNEQFF
j_call: TRBJ2-7; v_call: TRBV27; cdr3_aa: CASSPPQAPSYEQYF
j_call: TRBJ2-5; v_call: TRBV9; cdr3_aa: CASSESGRYQETQYF
j_call: TRBJ2-3; v_call: TRBV2; cdr3_aa: CASSQGGQADTQYF
j_call: TRBJ1-1; v_call: TRBV3-1; cdr3_aa: CASASYGGPTEAFF
j_call: TRBJ2-3; v_call: TRBV7-3; cdr3_aa: CASRGPTEDTQYF
j_call: TRBJ2-2; v_call: TRBV7-6; cdr3_aa: CASSSRLNTGELFF
j_call: TRBJ1-4; v_call: TRBV12-3/TRBV12-4; cdr3_aa: CASSPGTYNEKLFF
j_call: TRBJ2-1; v_call: TRBV4-2; cdr3_aa: CASSQVTGGGGGEQFF
j_call: TRBJ1-1; v_call: TRBV28; cdr3_aa: CASSFGRGLTEAFF
j_call: TRBJ2-7; v_call: TRBV20-1; cdr3_aa: CSARLSLTGSYEQYF
j_call: TRBJ2-5; v_call: TRBV27; cdr3_aa: CASRVLTSAGTQETQYF
j_call: TRBJ2-3; v_call: TRBV7-9; cdr3_aa: CASSLDRAGTDTQYF
j_call: TRBJ2-1; v_call: TRBV5-1; cdr3_aa: CASSFGASGSLGEQFF
j_call: TRBJ2-4; v_call: TRBV20-1; cdr3_aa: CSATGIGNIQYF
j_call: TRBJ1-1; v_call: TRBV7-2; cdr3_aa: CASSERTPSAAFF
j_call: TRBJ2-5; v_call: TRBV10-3; cdr3_aa: CATSQGARETQYF
j_call: TRBJ2-3; v_call: TRBV4-3; cdr3_aa: CASSLEGGDGTQYF
j_call: TRBJ2-1; v_call: TRBV11-1; cdr3_aa: CASSYTPFVAGGVNEQFF
j_call: TRBJ2-2; v_call: TRBV4-3; cdr3_aa: CASSQDSPRAAGELFF
j_call: TRBJ2-7; v_call: TRBV14; cdr3_aa: CASSQKGGLSYEQYF
j_call: TRBJ2-1; v_call: TRBV29-1; cdr3_aa: CSTGRGPYNEQFF
j_call: TRBJ1-2; v_call: TRBV20-1; cdr3_aa: CSARAGGGPYGYTF
j_call: TRBJ2-5; v_call: TRBV30; cdr3_aa: CAWSTYYGEETQYF
j_call: TRBJ2-5; v_call: TRBV9; cdr3_aa: CASSVGAALGETQYF
j_call: TRBJ2-5; v_call: TRBV20-1; cdr3_aa: CSASEAERYQETQYF
j_call: TRBJ2-1; v_call: TRBV6-1; cdr3_aa: CASNPGGGLPNEQFF
j_call: TRBJ2-7; v_call: TRBV20-1; cdr3_aa: CSARDPSRGISYEQYF
j_call: TRBJ2-7; v_call: TRBV20-1; cdr3_aa: CSALAREGGEQYF
j_call: TRBJ2-5; v_call: TRBV27; cdr3_aa: CASSAIRELETQYF
j_call: TRBJ1-1; v_call: TRBV5-1; cdr3_aa: CASSLVGDGAFF
j_call: TRBJ2-2; v_call: TRBV7-2; cdr3_aa: CASSPRVYGELFF
j_call: TRBJ2-7; v_call: TRBV4-3; cdr3_aa: CASSQDHGVSYEQYF
j_call: TRBJ1-6; v_call: TRBV6-2/TRBV6-3; cdr3_aa: CASSYSGLDSPLHF
j_call: TRBJ1-1; v_call: TRBV6-1; cdr3_aa: CASTRGTENTEAFF